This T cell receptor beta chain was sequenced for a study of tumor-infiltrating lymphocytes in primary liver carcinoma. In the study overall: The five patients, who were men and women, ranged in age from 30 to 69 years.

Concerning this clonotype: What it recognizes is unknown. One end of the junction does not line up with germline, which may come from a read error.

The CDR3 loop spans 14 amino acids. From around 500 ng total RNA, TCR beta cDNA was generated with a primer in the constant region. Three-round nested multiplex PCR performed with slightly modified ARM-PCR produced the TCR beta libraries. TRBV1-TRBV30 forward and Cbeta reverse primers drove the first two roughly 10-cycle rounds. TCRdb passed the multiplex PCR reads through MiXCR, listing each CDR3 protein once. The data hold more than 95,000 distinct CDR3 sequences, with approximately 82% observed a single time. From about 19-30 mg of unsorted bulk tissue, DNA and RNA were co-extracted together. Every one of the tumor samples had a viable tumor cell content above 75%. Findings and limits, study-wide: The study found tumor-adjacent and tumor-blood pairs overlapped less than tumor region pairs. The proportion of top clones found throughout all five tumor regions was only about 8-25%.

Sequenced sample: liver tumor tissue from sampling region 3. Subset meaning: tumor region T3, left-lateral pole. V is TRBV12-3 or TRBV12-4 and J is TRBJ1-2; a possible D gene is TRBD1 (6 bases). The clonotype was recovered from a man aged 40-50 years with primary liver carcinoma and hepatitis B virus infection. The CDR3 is CASSGQNRDYDYTF. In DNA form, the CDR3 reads TGTGCCAGCAGTGGACAAAACAGGGACTATGACTACACCTTC.